The rows below give T cell receptor beta chains drawn from one sample of a study of cytomegalovirus exposure and HLA in healthy donors. Assay: immunoSEQ multiplex PCR; the TCRdb copy retains only in-frame clones and omits some. In the table there are about 140,000 clones, 66% of which are singletons. Material for sequencing was PBMCs. Receptor source: a human donor in good health. CDR3s include the opening cysteine and the closing phenylalanine or tryptophan. D genes are given only for firm matches. Only part of the rows carry a size: once, few, many, or a class if the clone is expanded.

clone_size: -; j_call: TRBJ2-1; d_call: TRBD2; v_call: TRBV4-1; cdr3_nt: TGCGCCAGCAGCCCCGGGCAGACTAGCGGGAGCTATGAGCAGTTCTTC; cdr3_aa: CASSPGQTSGSYEQFF
clone_size: -; j_call: TRBJ1-6; d_call: -; v_call: TRBV7-9; cdr3_nt: TGTGCCAGCCAGGGGTGGAATTCACCCCTCCACTTT; cdr3_aa: CASQGWNSPLHF
clone_size: -; j_call: TRBJ1-5; d_call: -; v_call: TRBV19; cdr3_nt: TGTGCCAGTAGTACCACCGACAGGCCCTCCTCGAATCAGCCCCAGCATTTT; cdr3_aa: CASSTTDRPSSNQPQHF
clone_size: -; j_call: TRBJ2-7; d_call: -; v_call: TRBV18; cdr3_nt: TGTGCCAGCTCGCAGGCGCGGCGGGCGGAGGGGGAGCAGTACTTC; cdr3_aa: CASSQARRAEGEQYF
clone_size: -; j_call: TRBJ2-7; d_call: TRBD2; v_call: TRBV2; cdr3_nt: TGTGCCAGCAGTCTGCGAGCGGGAGGATCCTACGAGCAGTACTTC; cdr3_aa: CASSLRAGGSYEQYF
clone_size: -; j_call: TRBJ1-1; d_call: -; v_call: TRBV28; cdr3_nt: TGTGCCAGCAGTTTATCGAACCCTGGAGGGCGAGCTTTCTTT; cdr3_aa: CASSLSNPGGRAFF
clone_size: -; j_call: TRBJ2-3; d_call: TRBD2; v_call: TRBV5-4; cdr3_nt: TGTGCCAGCAGCTTAGCGGGGGAGAGTACGCAGTATTTT; cdr3_aa: CASSLAGESTQYF
clone_size: -; j_call: TRBJ2-7; d_call: -; v_call: TRBV25-1; cdr3_nt: TGTGCCAGCAGTGAATCGAGCTACGAGCAGTACTTC; cdr3_aa: CASSESSYEQYF
clone_size: -; j_call: TRBJ2-7; d_call: TRBD1; v_call: TRBV2; cdr3_nt: TGTGCCAGCAGTGGGGGACAGGGCTACGAGCAGTACTTC; cdr3_aa: CASSGGQGYEQYF
clone_size: -; j_call: TRBJ2-5; d_call: -; v_call: TRBV5-1; cdr3_nt: TGCGCCAGCAGCTTGTGGCGGGCCCAAGAGACCCAGTACTTC; cdr3_aa: CASSLWRAQETQYF
clone_size: few; j_call: TRBJ2-1; d_call: -; v_call: TRBV5-1; cdr3_nt: TGCGCCAGCAGCTTGGATATCGGGGGCTCCTACAATGAGCAGTTCTTC; cdr3_aa: CASSLDIGGSYNEQFF
clone_size: -; j_call: TRBJ2-1; d_call: TRBD2; v_call: TRBV4-1; cdr3_nt: TGCGCCAGCAGCCAAGTGTCCGTGGGCGGGAGGGCTAATGAGCAGTTCTTC; cdr3_aa: CASSQVSVGGRANEQFF
clone_size: -; j_call: TRBJ2-1; d_call: -; v_call: TRBV9; cdr3_nt: TGTGCCAGCAGCGTAGCGGAGGGGTCCTACAATGAGCAGTTCTTC; cdr3_aa: CASSVAEGSYNEQFF
clone_size: -; j_call: TRBJ2-7; d_call: TRBD1; v_call: TRBV6-1; cdr3_nt: TGTGCCAGCAGTGAGCCACCGGGACAGGGGTACGAGCAGTACTTC; cdr3_aa: CASSEPPGQGYEQYF
clone_size: -; j_call: TRBJ2-2; d_call: TRBD1; v_call: TRBV28; cdr3_nt: TGTGCCAGCAGTTTTCCTGGGACAGCGAACACCGGGGAGCTGTTTTTT; cdr3_aa: CASSFPGTANTGELFF
clone_size: once; j_call: TRBJ2-5; d_call: -; v_call: TRBV5-4; cdr3_nt: TGTGCCAGCAGCCCGATTCTAGCGTCTATCCAAGAGACCCAGTACTTC; cdr3_aa: CASSPILASIQETQYF
clone_size: few; j_call: TRBJ2-1; d_call: TRBD2; v_call: TRBV7-3; cdr3_nt: TGTGCCAGCAGCCCGGGGACTAGCGGTTTTTTTGAGCAGTTCTTC; cdr3_aa: CASSPGTSGFFEQFF
clone_size: -; j_call: TRBJ2-7; d_call: TRBD2; v_call: TRBV7-9; cdr3_nt: TGTGCCAGCAGCGCAACTAGCGGGAGGTTTGCCGAGCAGTACTTC; cdr3_aa: CASSATSGRFAEQYF
clone_size: -; j_call: TRBJ2-3; d_call: -; v_call: TRBV2; cdr3_nt: TGTGCCAGCAGTAAGGGGAATACGCAGTATTTT; cdr3_aa: CASSKGNTQYF
clone_size: -; j_call: TRBJ2-7; d_call: TRBD2; v_call: TRBV6-1; cdr3_nt: TGTGCCAGCAGTGCCCCGGGACTAGCGCACTACGAGCAGTACTTC; cdr3_aa: CASSAPGLAHYEQYF
clone_size: few; j_call: TRBJ2-7; d_call: TRBD1; v_call: TRBV28; cdr3_nt: TGTGCCAGCAGTTTACCCGGGACAGGACTTGGCTACGAGCAGTACTTC; cdr3_aa: CASSLPGTGLGYEQYF
clone_size: -; j_call: TRBJ2-1; d_call: TRBD2; v_call: TRBV5-1; cdr3_nt: TGCGCCAGCAGCCTAGGGACTAGCGGGAGAGAGCAGTTCTTC; cdr3_aa: CASSLGTSGREQFF
clone_size: -; j_call: TRBJ2-6; d_call: -; v_call: TRBV7-6; cdr3_nt: TGTGCCAGCAGCAGTAGTTTCGCCGGGGCCAACGTCCTGACTTTC; cdr3_aa: CASSSSFAGANVLTF
clone_size: -; j_call: TRBJ2-7; d_call: -; v_call: TRBV5-4; cdr3_nt: TGTGCCAGCAGCTTGGCCGGGTTCGAGGTCTCCTACGAGCAGTACTTC; cdr3_aa: CASSLAGFEVSYEQYF
clone_size: -; j_call: TRBJ2-1; d_call: -; v_call: TRBV13; cdr3_nt: TGTGCCAGCAGCTCCTCAGACTACAATGAGCAGTTCTTC; cdr3_aa: CASSSSDYNEQFF